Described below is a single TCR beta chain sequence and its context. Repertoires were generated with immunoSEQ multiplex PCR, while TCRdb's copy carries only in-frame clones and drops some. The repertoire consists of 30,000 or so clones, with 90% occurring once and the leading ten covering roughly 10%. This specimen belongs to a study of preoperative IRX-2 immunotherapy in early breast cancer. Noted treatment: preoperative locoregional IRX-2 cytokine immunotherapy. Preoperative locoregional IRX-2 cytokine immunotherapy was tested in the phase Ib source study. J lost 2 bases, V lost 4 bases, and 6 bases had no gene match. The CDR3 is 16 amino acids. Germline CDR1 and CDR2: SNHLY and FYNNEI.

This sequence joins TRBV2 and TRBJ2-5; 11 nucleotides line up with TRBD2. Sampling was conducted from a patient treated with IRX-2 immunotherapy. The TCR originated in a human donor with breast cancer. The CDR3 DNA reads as TGTGCCAGCAGTGTCTTAGCGGGGGGGTTACAAGAGACCCAGTACTTC. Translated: CASSVLAGGLQETQYF.